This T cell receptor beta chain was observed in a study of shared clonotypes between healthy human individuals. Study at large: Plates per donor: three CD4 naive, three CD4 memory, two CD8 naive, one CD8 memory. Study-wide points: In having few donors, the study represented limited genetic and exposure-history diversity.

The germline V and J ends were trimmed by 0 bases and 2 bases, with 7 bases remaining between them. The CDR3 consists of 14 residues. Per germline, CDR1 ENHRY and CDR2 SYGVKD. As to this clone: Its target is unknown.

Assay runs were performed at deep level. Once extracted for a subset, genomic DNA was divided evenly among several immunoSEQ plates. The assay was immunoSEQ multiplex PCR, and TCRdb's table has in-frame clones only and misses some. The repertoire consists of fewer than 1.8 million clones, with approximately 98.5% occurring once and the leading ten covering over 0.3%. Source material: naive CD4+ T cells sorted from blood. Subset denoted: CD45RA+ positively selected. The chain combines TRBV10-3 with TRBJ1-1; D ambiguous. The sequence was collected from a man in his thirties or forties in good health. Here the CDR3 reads CAISESSINTEAFF. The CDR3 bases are TGTGCCATCAGTGAGTCGAGCATCAACACTGAAGCTTTCTTT.